This T cell receptor (beta chain) was retrieved from a study of CD8 T cells in Susac syndrome. About the study: Patients with Susac syndrome were therapy-naive, on corticosteroids, or on intravenous immunoglobulin alone at blood draw.

RNA, at roughly 0.45 to 1 ug, was reverse transcribed with random hexamers. Amplification of TCR beta CDR3 used immunoSEQ multiplex PCR across 54 Vbeta and 13 Jbeta. TCRdb itself ran the immunoSEQ multiplex PCR reads through MiXCR, one entry per CDR3 protein. The sample gives approximately 210,000 distinct CDR3 sequences, 94% of which show up once; about 0.14% is in the top ten. CD8+ and CD4+ T cells from blood underwent TCR beta sequencing, which was carried out in a high-throughput format. Comment on this clonotype: Antigen: not known.

Whole-study findings and limits: Repertoires of Susac syndrome CD4+ T cells lacked clonal expansion.

The TCR comes from a human donor with Susac syndrome. Sequenced sample: CD4+ T cells from PBMCs.

CDR3 in DNA: TGCAGCGTTCGTCAGCTAGCGGGGGGTTCCATTAGCACAGATACGCAGTATTTT. This encodes CSVRQLAGGSISTDTQYF. The genes are TRBV29-1 and TRBJ2-3; 11 positions agree with TRBD2. Germline trimming cut 5 bases from V and 0 bases from J; bases unmatched to any gene: 13. CDR3 length: 18 amino acids. The germline V gene has CDR1 SQVTM and CDR2 ANQGSEA.